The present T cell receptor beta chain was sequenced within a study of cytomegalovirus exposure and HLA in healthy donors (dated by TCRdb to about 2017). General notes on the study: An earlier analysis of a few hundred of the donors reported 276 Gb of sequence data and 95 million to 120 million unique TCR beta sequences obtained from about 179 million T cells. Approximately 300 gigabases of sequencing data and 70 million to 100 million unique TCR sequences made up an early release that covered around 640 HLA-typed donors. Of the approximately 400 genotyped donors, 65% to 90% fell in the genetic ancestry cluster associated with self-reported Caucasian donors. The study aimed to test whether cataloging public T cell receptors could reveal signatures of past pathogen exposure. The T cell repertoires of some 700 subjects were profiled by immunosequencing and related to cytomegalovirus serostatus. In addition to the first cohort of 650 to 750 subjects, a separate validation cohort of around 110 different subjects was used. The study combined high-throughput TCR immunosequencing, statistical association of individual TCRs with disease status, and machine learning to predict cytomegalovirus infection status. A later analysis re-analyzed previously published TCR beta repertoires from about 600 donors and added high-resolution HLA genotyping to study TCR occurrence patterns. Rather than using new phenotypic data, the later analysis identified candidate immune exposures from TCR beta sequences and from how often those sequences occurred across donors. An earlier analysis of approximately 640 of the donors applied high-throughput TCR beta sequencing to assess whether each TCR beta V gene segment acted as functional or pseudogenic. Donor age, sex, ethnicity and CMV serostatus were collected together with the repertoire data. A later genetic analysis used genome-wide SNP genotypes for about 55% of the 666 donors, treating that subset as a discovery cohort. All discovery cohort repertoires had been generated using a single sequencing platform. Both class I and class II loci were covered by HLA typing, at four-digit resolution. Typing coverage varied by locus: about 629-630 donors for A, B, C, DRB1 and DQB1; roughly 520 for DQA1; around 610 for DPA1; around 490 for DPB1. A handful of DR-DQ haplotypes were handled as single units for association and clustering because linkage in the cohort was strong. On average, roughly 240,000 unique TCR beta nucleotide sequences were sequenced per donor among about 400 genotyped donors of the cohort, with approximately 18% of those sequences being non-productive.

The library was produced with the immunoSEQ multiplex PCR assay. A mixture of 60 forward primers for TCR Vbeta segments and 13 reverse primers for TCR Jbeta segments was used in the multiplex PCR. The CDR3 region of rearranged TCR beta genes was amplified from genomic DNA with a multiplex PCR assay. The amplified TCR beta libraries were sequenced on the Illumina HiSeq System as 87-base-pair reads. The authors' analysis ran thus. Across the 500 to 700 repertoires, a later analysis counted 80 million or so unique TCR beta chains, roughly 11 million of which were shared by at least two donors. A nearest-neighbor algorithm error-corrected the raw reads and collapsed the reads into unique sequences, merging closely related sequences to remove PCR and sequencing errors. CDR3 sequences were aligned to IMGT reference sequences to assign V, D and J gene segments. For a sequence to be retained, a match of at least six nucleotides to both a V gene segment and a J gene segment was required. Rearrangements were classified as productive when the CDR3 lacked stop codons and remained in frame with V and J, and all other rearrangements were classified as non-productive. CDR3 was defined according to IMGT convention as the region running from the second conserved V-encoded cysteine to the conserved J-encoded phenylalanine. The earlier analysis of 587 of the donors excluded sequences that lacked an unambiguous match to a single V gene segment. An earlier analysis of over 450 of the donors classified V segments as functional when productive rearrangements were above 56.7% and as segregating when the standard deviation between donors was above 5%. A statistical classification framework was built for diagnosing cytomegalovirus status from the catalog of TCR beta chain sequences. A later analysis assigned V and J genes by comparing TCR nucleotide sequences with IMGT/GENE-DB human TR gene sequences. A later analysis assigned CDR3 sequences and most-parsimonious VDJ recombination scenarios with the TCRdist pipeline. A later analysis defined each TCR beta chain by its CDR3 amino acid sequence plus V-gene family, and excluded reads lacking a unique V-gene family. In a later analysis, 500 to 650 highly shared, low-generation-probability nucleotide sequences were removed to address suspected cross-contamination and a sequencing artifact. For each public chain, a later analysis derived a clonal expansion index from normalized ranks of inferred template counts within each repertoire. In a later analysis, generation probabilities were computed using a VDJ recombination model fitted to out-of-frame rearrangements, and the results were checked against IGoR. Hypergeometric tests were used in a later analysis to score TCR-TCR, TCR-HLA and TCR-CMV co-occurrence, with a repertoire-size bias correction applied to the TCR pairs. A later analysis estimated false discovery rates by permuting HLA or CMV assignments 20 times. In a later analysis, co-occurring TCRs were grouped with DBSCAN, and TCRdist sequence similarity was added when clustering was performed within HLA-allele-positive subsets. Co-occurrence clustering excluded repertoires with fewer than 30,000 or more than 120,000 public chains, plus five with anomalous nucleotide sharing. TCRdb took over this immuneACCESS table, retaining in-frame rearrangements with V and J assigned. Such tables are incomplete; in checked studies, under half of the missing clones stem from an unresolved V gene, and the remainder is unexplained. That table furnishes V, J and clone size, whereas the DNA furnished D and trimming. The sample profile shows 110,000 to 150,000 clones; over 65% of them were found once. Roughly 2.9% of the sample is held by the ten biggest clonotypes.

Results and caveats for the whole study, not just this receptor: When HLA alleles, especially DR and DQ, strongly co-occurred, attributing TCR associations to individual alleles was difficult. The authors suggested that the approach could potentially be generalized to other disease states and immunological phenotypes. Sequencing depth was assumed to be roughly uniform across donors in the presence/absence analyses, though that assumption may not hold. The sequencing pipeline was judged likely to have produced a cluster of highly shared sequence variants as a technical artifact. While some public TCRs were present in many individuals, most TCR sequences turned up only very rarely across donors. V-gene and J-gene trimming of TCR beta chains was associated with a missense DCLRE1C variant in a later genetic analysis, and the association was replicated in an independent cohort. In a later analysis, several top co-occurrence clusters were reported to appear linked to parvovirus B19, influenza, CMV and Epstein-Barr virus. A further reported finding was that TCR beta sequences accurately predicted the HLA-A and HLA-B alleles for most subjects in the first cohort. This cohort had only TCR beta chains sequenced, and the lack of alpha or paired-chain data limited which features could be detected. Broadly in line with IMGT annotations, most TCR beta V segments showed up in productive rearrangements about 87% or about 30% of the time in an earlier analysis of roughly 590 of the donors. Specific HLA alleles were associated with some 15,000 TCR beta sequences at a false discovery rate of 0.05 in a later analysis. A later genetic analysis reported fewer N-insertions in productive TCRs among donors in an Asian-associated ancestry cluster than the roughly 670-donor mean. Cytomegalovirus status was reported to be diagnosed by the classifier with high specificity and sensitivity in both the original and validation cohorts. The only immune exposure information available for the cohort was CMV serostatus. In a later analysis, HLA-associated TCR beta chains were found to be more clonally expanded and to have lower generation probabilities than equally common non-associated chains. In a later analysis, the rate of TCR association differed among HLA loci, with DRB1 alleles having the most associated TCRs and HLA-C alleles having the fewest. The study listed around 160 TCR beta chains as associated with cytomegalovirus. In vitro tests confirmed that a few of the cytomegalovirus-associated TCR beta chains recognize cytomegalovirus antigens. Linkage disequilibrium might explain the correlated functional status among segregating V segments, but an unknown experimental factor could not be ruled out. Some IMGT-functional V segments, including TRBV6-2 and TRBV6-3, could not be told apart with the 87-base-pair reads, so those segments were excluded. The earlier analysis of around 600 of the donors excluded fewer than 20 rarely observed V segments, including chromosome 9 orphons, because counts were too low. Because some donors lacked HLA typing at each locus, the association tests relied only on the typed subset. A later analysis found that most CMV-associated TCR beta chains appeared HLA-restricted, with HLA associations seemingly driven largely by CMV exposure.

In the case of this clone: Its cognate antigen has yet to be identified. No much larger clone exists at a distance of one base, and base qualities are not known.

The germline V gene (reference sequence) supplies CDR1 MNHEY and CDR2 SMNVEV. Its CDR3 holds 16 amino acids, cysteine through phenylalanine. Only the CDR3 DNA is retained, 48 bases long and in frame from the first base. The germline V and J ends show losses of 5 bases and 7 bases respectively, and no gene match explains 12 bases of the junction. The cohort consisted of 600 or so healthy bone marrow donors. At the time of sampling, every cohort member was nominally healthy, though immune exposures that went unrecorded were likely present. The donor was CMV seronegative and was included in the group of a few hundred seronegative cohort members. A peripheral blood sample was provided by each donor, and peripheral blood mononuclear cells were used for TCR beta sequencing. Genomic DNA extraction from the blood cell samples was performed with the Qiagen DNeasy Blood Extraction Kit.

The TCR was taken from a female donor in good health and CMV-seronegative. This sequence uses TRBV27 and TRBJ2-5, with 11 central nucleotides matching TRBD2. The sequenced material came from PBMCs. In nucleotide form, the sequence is TGTGCCAGCAGTGGGACTAGCGGAAGAAGAGGAGGGACCCAGTACTTC. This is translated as CASSGTSGRRGGTQYF.